This entry describes one T cell receptor beta chain. PCR employed 60 Vbeta and 13 Jbeta primers. Generated by immunoSEQ multiplex PCR, the TCRdb table keeps only in-frame clones and is missing some. The sample records some 150,000 clones, nearly 80% being singletons. This sample is drawn from a study of cytomegalovirus exposure and HLA in healthy donors. The V gene lost 3 bases and the J gene lost 4 bases, with 16 bases spanning the gap. Germline CDR1 is SGDLS and CDR2 is YYNGEE. The CDR3 extends over 15 amino acids. V usage is TRBV9 and J usage is TRBJ1-2; D might be TRBD1 (5 bases). The clonotype originates from a man aged 18 to 29 in good health and CMV-seropositive. Sequences were obtained from PBMCs. CDR3 sequence: CASSGPPGAVYGYTF. DNA for the CDR3: TGTGCCAGCAGCGGACCTCCTGGGGCAGTCTATGGCTACACCTTC. Together with reference TRBV9 and TRBJ1-2, the CDR3 gives the full variable domain: DSGVTQTPKHLITATGQRVTLRCSPRSGDLSVYWYQQSLDQGLQFLIQYYNGEERAKGNILERFSAQQFPDLHSELNLSSLELGDSALYFCASSGPPGAVYGYTFGSGTRLTVV.